These T cell receptor beta chains were read from a single sample in a study of cytomegalovirus exposure and HLA in healthy donors. Sequencing was performed with immunoSEQ multiplex PCR; in TCRdb, only in-frame clones are kept and a portion is missing. The sample lists 80,000 to 100,000 clones; less than 90% were seen once. Sequenced sample: PBMCs. The receptors were sampled from a young man in good health and CMV-seropositive. Both conserved end residues are part of each CDR3. Fields, in order: V gene, D gene, J gene, clone size, CDR3 protein, CDR3 DNA. D genes are given only for firm matches. Expanded clones get a size class; other rows say once, few or many, or leave the size out.

TRBV6-4	NA	TRBJ2-1	NA	CASSDSRGGQFF	TGTGCCAGCAGTGACTCTAGGGGTGGGCAGTTCTTC
TRBV6-1	TRBD1	TRBJ1-2	NA	CASSVQGVGGYTF	TGTGCCAGCAGCGTACAGGGGGTAGGTGGCTACACCTTC
TRBV2	NA	TRBJ1-1	NA	CASSDQGATEAFF	TGTGCCAGCAGTGATCAGGGCGCCACTGAAGCTTTCTTT
TRBV19	TRBD1	TRBJ1-5	NA	CASNDRDPQPQHF	TGTGCCAGTAACGACAGGGACCCTCAGCCCCAGCATTTT
TRBV28	TRBD1	TRBJ1-5	NA	CAAGTGNSNQPQHF	TGTGCCGCCGGGACAGGTAATAGCAATCAGCCCCAGCATTTT
TRBV11-2	TRBD2	TRBJ2-1	NA	CASRQTSGGASYNEQFF	TGTGCCAGCAGACAAACTAGCGGGGGGGCCTCCTACAATGAGCAGTTCTTC
TRBV4-3	NA	TRBJ2-1	NA	CASSQNRGRGDEQFF	TGCGCCAGCAGCCAGAATAGGGGCAGGGGTGATGAGCAGTTCTTC
TRBV11-2	TRBD2	TRBJ2-7	NA	CASSSPAASGLTYEQYF	TGTGCCAGCAGCTCACCGGCGGCTAGCGGACTAACCTACGAGCAGTACTTC
TRBV4-3	NA	TRBJ1-6	NA	CASSQDRFSYNSPLHF	TGCGCCAGCAGCCAAGACAGGTTCTCCTATAATTCACCCCTCCACTTT
TRBV7-2	NA	TRBJ2-7	NA	CASSLGGSNEQYF	TGTGCCAGCAGCTTAGGCGGTAGCAACGAGCAGTACTTC
TRBV19	NA	TRBJ2-7	NA	CASSLPGSTGEQYF	TGTGCCAGTAGTCTCCCCGGGAGTACTGGCGAGCAGTACTTC
TRBV27	TRBD2	TRBJ2-2	NA	CASSFDSLAGGPGSGELFF	TGTGCCAGCAGTTTCGATTCTTTAGCGGGGGGTCCTGGGTCCGGGGAGCTGTTTTTT
TRBV10-1	NA	TRBJ2-1	NA	CASSSRLDNEQFF	TGCGCCAGCAGTTCCCGACTAGACAATGAGCAGTTCTTC
TRBV27	NA	TRBJ1-5	NA	CASTTGGNQPQHF	TGTGCCAGCACAACGGGGGGCAATCAGCCCCAGCATTTT
TRBV19	NA	TRBJ1-1	once	CASSPGLRETTNTEAFF	TGTGCCAGTAGTCCCGGACTGCGGGAGACGACGAACACTGAAGCTTTCTTT
TRBV9	TRBD2	TRBJ2-2	NA	CASSQRGPGELFF	TGTGCCAGTAGCCAGCGGGGGCCCGGGGAGCTGTTTTTT
TRBV7-8	TRBD1	TRBJ2-3	NA	CASSLSTQGADTQYF	TGTGCCAGCAGCTTATCCACCCAGGGGGCAGATACGCAGTATTTT
TRBV27	TRBD1	TRBJ2-2	NA	CASRGQGANGELFF	TGTGCCAGCAGAGGGCAGGGGGCGAACGGGGAGCTGTTTTTT
TRBV2	NA	TRBJ1-5	once	CASSPQVNQPQHF	TGTGCCAGCAGCCCACAGGTTAATCAGCCCCAGCATTTT
TRBV2	NA	TRBJ1-1	NA	CASSKNREYTEAFF	TGTGCCAGCAGTAAAAACAGGGAATACACTGAAGCTTTCTTT
TRBV25-1	NA	TRBJ2-4	NA	CASSPGEGVQNIQYF	TGTGCCAGCAGCCCTGGGGAGGGGGTACAAAACATTCAGTACTTC
TRBV27	TRBD1	TRBJ2-2	NA	CASRYQGAGGELFF	TGTGCCAGCAGATATCAGGGGGCGGGCGGGGAGCTGTTTTTT
TRBV5-6	TRBD1	TRBJ2-4	NA	CASSWDRSLAKNIQYF	TGTGCCAGCAGCTGGGACAGATCGCTAGCCAAAAACATTCAGTACTTC
TRBV27	TRBD1	TRBJ2-3	NA	CASSRTGTGIFGTQYF	TGTGCCAGCAGCCGCACCGGGACAGGGATTTTTGGTACGCAGTATTTT
TRBV7-9	TRBD1	TRBJ1-4	NA	CASSLYYSGTGDEKLFF	TGTGCCAGCAGCTTATACTACTCCGGGACAGGGGACGAAAAACTGTTTTTT
TRBV7-9	NA	TRBJ2-1	NA	CASSLLEGGEQFF	TGTGCCAGCAGCTTGCTGGAGGGAGGTGAGCAGTTCTTC
TRBV7-2	NA	TRBJ1-5	NA	CASSPVSETNQPQHF	TGTGCCAGCAGCCCAGTTTCGGAGACGAATCAGCCCCAGCATTTT
TRBV19	TRBD1	TRBJ1-2	NA	CASSDTPTGIYGYTF	TGTGCCAGTAGTGATACCCCGACAGGGATCTATGGCTACACCTTC
TRBV9	TRBD2	TRBJ2-2	NA	CASSVAASGRYTGELFF	TGTGCCAGCAGCGTAGCGGCTAGCGGGAGGTACACCGGGGAGCTGTTTTTT
TRBV15	NA	TRBJ1-4	few	CATSSLVRANEKLFF	TGTGCCACCAGCAGCCTGGTTCGGGCTAATGAAAAACTGTTTTTT
TRBV9	TRBD2	TRBJ2-3	NA	CASSVGPWFAGGPDTQYF	TGTGCCAGCAGCGTAGGGCCATGGTTTGCGGGGGGCCCAGATACGCAGTATTTT
TRBV6-1	NA	TRBJ2-4	few	CASSTGLGAKNIQYF	TGTGCCAGCAGTACGGGTTTGGGAGCCAAAAACATTCAGTACTTC
TRBV7-9	NA	TRBJ1-1	once	CASSSTVEAFF	TGTGCCAGCAGCTCTACGGTTGAAGCTTTCTTT
TRBV11-2	TRBD1	TRBJ1-6	NA	CASSLTVTGRSYNSPLHF	TGTGCCAGCAGCTTAACGGTGACAGGGAGGTCCTATAATTCACCCCTCCACTTT
TRBV6-1	TRBD2	TRBJ2-3	NA	CASRLAGGGDTQYF	TGTGCCAGCAGATTAGCGGGAGGGGGAGATACGCAGTATTTT
TRBV11-3	NA	TRBJ2-3	NA	CASSLVFQARSTDTQYF	TGTGCCAGCAGCTTAGTCTTCCAAGCTAGGAGCACAGATACGCAGTATTTT
TRBV7-3	NA	TRBJ2-3	NA	CASSLRAGTSTDTQYF	TGTGCCAGCAGCTTACGAGCGGGCACTTCCACAGATACGCAGTATTTT
TRBV20-1	TRBD1	TRBJ1-1	NA	CSAHRTGEAFF	TGCAGTGCCCATAGGACAGGTGAAGCTTTCTTT
TRBV6-5	NA	TRBJ2-2	NA	CASSYGGAGSGELFF	TGTGCCAGCAGTTACGGGGGGGCCGGTTCCGGGGAGCTGTTTTTT
TRBV5-4	NA	TRBJ2-7	NA	CASPQASYEQYF	TGTGCCAGCCCCCAGGCGTCCTACGAGCAGTACTTC
TRBV5-1	TRBD2	TRBJ2-7	NA	CASSLSGRGGRAEQYF	TGCGCCAGCAGCTTGTCAGGTCGAGGCGGGAGGGCCGAGCAGTACTTC
TRBV29-1	NA	TRBJ1-5	NA	CSVAGSLDQPQHF	TGCAGCGTTGCAGGGTCACTCGATCAGCCCCAGCATTTT
TRBV7-2	NA	TRBJ2-2	NA	CASSLVVRGELFF	TGTGCCAGCAGCTTAGTAGTCAGGGGGGAGCTGTTTTTT
TRBV19	NA	TRBJ2-3	NA	CASRGSSTDTQYF	TGTGCCAGTAGGGGGAGTAGCACAGATACGCAGTATTTT
TRBV19	NA	TRBJ1-3	once	CASSQDRSSGNTIYF	TGTGCCAGTAGTCAAGACCGGAGCTCTGGAAACACCATATATTTT
TRBV7-9	TRBD1	TRBJ1-2	once	CASSFAGDSYGYTF	TGTGCCAGCAGCTTTGCCGGGGACAGCTATGGCTACACCTTC
TRBV18	TRBD1	TRBJ2-3	once	CASSSDRGIGDTQYF	TGTGCCAGCTCATCGGACAGGGGGATTGGAGATACGCAGTATTTT
TRBV28	TRBD1	TRBJ2-7	few	CASSLRGGWIYEQYF	TGTGCCAGCAGTTTACGAGGGGGCTGGATTTACGAGCAGTACTTC
TRBV12-5	NA	TRBJ1-4	NA	CASGRQTGQNEKLFF	TGTGCTAGTGGCCGTCAAACAGGGCAGAATGAAAAACTGTTTTTT
TRBV27	NA	TRBJ2-5	NA	CASSDPRSYRETQYF	TGTGCCAGCAGTGACCCTCGGAGCTATAGGGAGACCCAGTACTTC
TRBV7-9	TRBD2	TRBJ2-1	NA	CASSPISGGPIEQFF	TGTGCCAGCAGCCCAATTAGCGGGGGGCCTATTGAGCAGTTCTTC
TRBV6-5	NA	TRBJ1-3	NA	CASSYEGGTGNTIYF	TGTGCCAGCAGTTACGAGGGGGGGACCGGAAACACCATATATTTT
TRBV5-1	NA	TRBJ1-4	NA	CASSSGEEGEKLFF	TGCGCCAGCAGCTCGGGTGAAGAGGGTGAAAAACTGTTTTTT
TRBV11-2	TRBD1	TRBJ1-1	NA	CASLQPGTGIGTEAFF	TGTGCCAGCCTACAACCCGGGACAGGGATCGGCACTGAAGCTTTCTTT
TRBV29-1	NA	TRBJ2-7	NA	CSVLRVGVFNEQYF	TGCAGCGTGCTACGCGTAGGGGTATTCAACGAGCAGTACTTC
TRBV19	TRBD1	TRBJ1-5	NA	CASSYDGTAYSNQPQHF	TGTGCCAGTAGTTACGACGGGACAGCATATAGCAATCAGCCCCAGCATTTT
TRBV27	TRBD1	TRBJ1-1	NA	CASSLELPDRGITEAFF	TGTGCCAGCAGTTTGGAGCTCCCGGACAGGGGTATCACTGAAGCTTTCTTT
TRBV6-5	TRBD2	TRBJ2-3	NA	CASSRGGRNPDTQYF	TGTGCCAGCAGTCGTGGCGGGAGGAATCCAGATACGCAGTATTTT
TRBV9	TRBD2	TRBJ2-3	NA	CASSVTSGDPDTQYF	TGTGCCAGCAGCGTGACTAGCGGGGACCCAGATACGCAGTATTTT
TRBV19	NA	TRBJ2-6	NA	CATAGAPGSGANVLTF	TGTGCCACCGCAGGGGCCCCCGGCTCTGGGGCCAACGTCCTGACTTTC